Here is one T cell receptor (beta chain) with its context. Authors' analysis steps: Amplification from reference gene primers served as the basis for estimated nucleated cell counts. TCRdb's table, derived via immunoSEQ multiplex PCR, lists solely in-frame clones and lacks some. V and J calls and clone size are those listed in that table; D and trimming were worked out from the DNA. The table records about 250,000 clones, about 83% of them present only once. This sample was included in a study of blood T cell repertoires in COVID-19. In the study overall: The United States, Italy and Spain supplied acute and convalescent COVID-19 samples. PBMCs, B-cell-depleted T cells, or T cells provided the cDNA or gDNA that made up the material.

Sequencing was carried out using peripheral blood. This sequence was found in a man aged 80 or over with acute or convalescent COVID-19.

The CDR3 loop is CASSAAPQIEAFF. In DNA, the CDR3 is TGTGCCAGCTCGGCCGCCCCCCAAATTGAAGCTTTCTTT. The chain joins TRBV18 to TRBJ1-1, with D unclear. The germline gives CDR1 KGHSH, CDR2 LQKENI. V was shortened by 6 bases and J by 7 bases, with 15 bases between the two germline ends. This CDR3 region has 13 residues.